This paragraph covers one TCR beta chain sequence. The entry originates in a study of blood T cell repertoires in COVID-19. Study context: Samples taken during acute and convalescent COVID-19 were collected in the United States, Italy and Spain. T cells, B-cell-depleted T cells, or PBMCs provided the cDNA or gDNA that served as material.

CDR1 and CDR2 (germline): GTSNPN, SVGIG (reference sequence). The V segment lost 4 bases and the J segment 4 bases; nucleotides outside the gene matches: 8. The CDR3 runs 14 residues. Study processing details: From reference gene primer amplification, estimates of nucleated cell counts were derived. Repertoires were generated with immunoSEQ multiplex PCR, while TCRdb's copy carries only in-frame clones and drops some. V, J and clone size reflect that table, while D and trimming were determined from the DNA. This sample has 310,000 or so clones, with about nine tenths found just once. The TCR was taken from a young woman who had recovered from COVID-19. The sequenced sample was PBMCs or T cells enriched from blood (not recorded which). V usage is TRBV30 and J usage is TRBJ2-5; the match to TRBD2 covers 8 bases. Here the CDR3 reads CAWNPGGGIETQYF. The CDR3, as DNA: TGTGCCTGGAACCCGGGCGGGGGGATAGAGACCCAGTACTTC.